A selection of T cell receptor beta chains follows, all from one sample in a study of regulatory T cells in long-lasting Graves disease. TCRdb independently ran MiXCR on the multiplex PCR reads; one entry per CDR3 protein. The sample holds 400,000 to 650,000 distinct CDR3 sequences; more than 15% are singletons and the top ten take roughly 25%. These data were also filed under a second study, of T cells in Graves' hyperthyroidism and ophthalmopathy.

Sequenced material: peripheral blood mononuclear cells (PBMCs), taken at new diagnosis, from a patient treated with antithyroid drugs. These receptor sequences come from a woman aged 35 to 59 with Graves disease. Each CDR3 is given with its conserved first and last residue. Each record gives: J gene, V gene, CDR3 protein.

j_call: TRBJ2-3; v_call: TRBV3-1; cdr3_aa: CASRSTDTQYF
j_call: TRBJ2-7; v_call: TRBV5-1; cdr3_aa: CASSGDKPGQGSGKQYF
j_call: TRBJ1-2; v_call: TRBV6-1; cdr3_aa: CATSDTNYGYTF
j_call: TRBJ2-4; v_call: TRBV5-1; cdr3_aa: CASSYGGGDIQYF
j_call: TRBJ1-1; v_call: TRBV29-1; cdr3_aa: CSVLTGVDTEAFF
j_call: TRBJ2-2; v_call: TRBV20-1; cdr3_aa: CSARETVTGELFF
j_call: TRBJ2-3; v_call: TRBV10-3; cdr3_aa: CAIRPEGSTDTQYF
j_call: TRBJ2-3; v_call: TRBV12-3/TRBV12-4; cdr3_aa: CASSFGGNTQYF
j_call: TRBJ1-1; v_call: TRBV3-1; cdr3_aa: CASSLGSGTTEAFF
j_call: TRBJ1-1; v_call: TRBV6-1; cdr3_aa: CASSGQVNTEAFF
j_call: TRBJ2-5; v_call: TRBV4-1; cdr3_aa: CASSLLPRETQYF
j_call: TRBJ2-3; v_call: TRBV27; cdr3_aa: CASSNLAGRRTDTQYF
j_call: TRBJ1-3; v_call: TRBV5-6; cdr3_aa: CASSSDRQGAYGNTIYF
j_call: TRBJ2-7; v_call: TRBV30; cdr3_aa: CAWSVSGNSDEQCF
j_call: TRBJ1-2; v_call: TRBV3-1; cdr3_aa: CASSHKGRNYGYTF
j_call: TRBJ2-5; v_call: TRBV30; cdr3_aa: CAWSSVSQETQYF
j_call: TRBJ1-1; v_call: TRBV3-1; cdr3_aa: CASSQVTRRNTEAFF
j_call: TRBJ1-5; v_call: TRBV5-1; cdr3_aa: CASSLEEGGQPQHF
j_call: TRBJ2-3; v_call: TRBV9; cdr3_aa: CASSVAPEGTDTQYF
j_call: TRBJ1-6; v_call: TRBV3-1; cdr3_aa: CASSLFGDSPLHF
j_call: TRBJ1-1; v_call: TRBV5-6; cdr3_aa: CASSFAVDRGFAFF
j_call: TRBJ2-7; v_call: TRBV5-1; cdr3_aa: CASSLSGQMGYEQYF
j_call: TRBJ2-1; v_call: TRBV20-1; cdr3_aa: CSARDRQQGNEQFF
j_call: TRBJ2-1; v_call: TRBV19; cdr3_aa: CASSIGLAGSYGNEQFF
j_call: TRBJ1-4; v_call: TRBV28; cdr3_aa: CASNQGGTNEKLFF
j_call: TRBJ1-1; v_call: TRBV20-1; cdr3_aa: CSARDARGGGEAFF
j_call: TRBJ1-2; v_call: TRBV3-1; cdr3_aa: CASSQDNLLGLTGGGYTF
j_call: TRBJ1-5; v_call: TRBV7-8; cdr3_aa: CASSLGIKQGDQPQHF
j_call: TRBJ2-1; v_call: TRBV5-1; cdr3_aa: CASREGGLSYNEQFF
j_call: TRBJ2-7; v_call: TRBV4-1; cdr3_aa: CASSLQAHVGAPNEQYF
j_call: TRBJ1-2; v_call: TRBV7-3; cdr3_aa: CASSPLGADGYTF
j_call: TRBJ2-5; v_call: TRBV7-9; cdr3_aa: CASSFPGGTGETQYF
j_call: TRBJ1-1; v_call: TRBV12-3/TRBV12-4; cdr3_aa: CASSPQGATYTEAFF
j_call: TRBJ2-7; v_call: TRBV20-1; cdr3_aa: CSARETYEQYF
j_call: TRBJ2-7; v_call: TRBV19; cdr3_aa: CASSDRTAGAYEQYF
j_call: TRBJ1-5; v_call: TRBV19; cdr3_aa: CASSIPWGVDNQPQHF
j_call: TRBJ2-5; v_call: TRBV12-3/TRBV12-4; cdr3_aa: CASSLGGGPQETQYF
j_call: TRBJ1-2; v_call: TRBV7-2; cdr3_aa: CASSSPQVRGYTF
j_call: TRBJ1-5; v_call: TRBV7-3; cdr3_aa: CASSPGGESNQPQHF
j_call: TRBJ2-1; v_call: TRBV7-9; cdr3_aa: CASSPTSNEQFF
j_call: TRBJ1-1; v_call: TRBV12-3/TRBV12-4; cdr3_aa: CASSPVGSGGTEAFF
j_call: TRBJ1-2; v_call: TRBV28; cdr3_aa: CASSPRDRFNYGYTF
j_call: TRBJ2-7; v_call: TRBV2; cdr3_aa: CASSRQGGGYEQYF
j_call: TRBJ1-2; v_call: TRBV10-3; cdr3_aa: CAISEPGQFYGYTF
j_call: TRBJ2-3; v_call: TRBV11-2; cdr3_aa: CASRLSGGSTDTQYF
j_call: TRBJ2-5; v_call: TRBV4-1; cdr3_aa: CASSQTGGLAEVETQYF
j_call: TRBJ2-3; v_call: TRBV29-1; cdr3_aa: CSAARNSDTQYF
j_call: TRBJ2-7; v_call: TRBV7-6; cdr3_aa: CASSPEGRGDYEQYF
j_call: TRBJ1-2; v_call: TRBV12-3/TRBV12-4; cdr3_aa: CASSFGQGLGGYTF
j_call: TRBJ1-2; v_call: TRBV3-1; cdr3_aa: CASSQGGGNYGYTF